Listed below are T cell receptor beta chains from one sample, sequenced in a study of graft-versus-host responses after intestinal transplantation. Profiled with immunoSEQ multiplex PCR; TCRdb holds only in-frame clones, not every one. The data contain some 7,100 clones, approximately 97% of them seen just once; the ten biggest clones take up less than 0.25%. The material was PBMCs, obtained 23 days after intestinal transplant. Receptor source: a human patient who received an intestinal transplant, so some T cells may come from the graft donor. Both conserved end residues are trimmed from each CDR3.

j_call,v_call,cdr3_aa
TRBJ2-1,TRBV16,ASSFSGLSSYNEQF
TRBJ2-3,TRBV13,ASSSDVTLAGESDTQY
TRBJ2-1,TRBV11-2,ASSLDMGLGNNEQF
TRBJ2-1,TRBV5-1,ASSPGLAGYNEQF
TRBJ2-7,TRBV20-1,SARESYEQY
TRBJ2-5,TRBV13,ASSPQESPETQY
TRBJ2-7,TRBV19,ASSIASYYEQY
TRBJ2-1,TRBV7-6,ASRGIPDEQF
TRBJ2-7,TRBV18,ASSQIGQGTIPIAYEQY
TRBJ1-2,TRBV5-8,ASSLEGGSNYGYT
TRBJ2-1,TRBV11-2,ASSFGTSGKANNEQF
TRBJ2-7,TRBV6-4,ASSPNPGAYEQY
TRBJ2-2,TRBV7-3,ASSLKVGELF
TRBJ2-1,TRBV19,ATGDYNEQF
TRBJ2-7,TRBV6-1,ASSYPDEQY
TRBJ1-2,TRBV5-4,ASSQPGAPGT
TRBJ1-1,TRBV28,ASSYRGKIINTEAF
TRBJ2-7,TRBV30,AWRTPRGQGYEQY
TRBJ2-7,TRBV29-1,SVEDEKGSSYEQY
TRBJ2-7,TRBV19,ASSFDSTYEQY
TRBJ2-7,TRBV11-2,ASRYGAYEQY
TRBJ1-1,TRBV19,ASSITPNTEAF
TRBJ2-1,TRBV13,ASSLIDSGVTNEQF
-,TRBV27,ASSASSGTYEQY
TRBJ1-1,TRBV6-5,ASSYGVGSDEAF
TRBJ2-7,TRBV9,ASSPRSGYYEQY
TRBJ2-3,TRBV9,ASSVADSTDTQY
TRBJ1-5,TRBV9,ASSPGGAGNQPQH
TRBJ2-1,TRBV11-2,ASSLELGTSIYNEQF
TRBJ2-1,TRBV7-9,ASSLGSLEQF
TRBJ2-7,TRBV5-1,ASSLGGRGVGYEQY
TRBJ2-7,TRBV25-1,ATFYRDPPSYEQY
TRBJ2-3,TRBV11-3,ASSLAGVDTQY
TRBJ1-1,TRBV4-1,ASSVKSGTGAAF
TRBJ2-3,TRBV12-5,ASGLVQDPISTDTQY
TRBJ1-2,TRBV11-2,ASTGEGGHPNYGYT
TRBJ1-3,TRBV21-1,ASSKDPPTGNRGLRNTIY
TRBJ2-5,TRBV28,ASSWPGQGTETQY
TRBJ2-7,TRBV7-9,ASSLGSTVSSYEQY
TRBJ1-5,TRBV7-8,ASSSTFGQPQH
TRBJ2-2,TRBV7-8,ASSLDPGELF
TRBJ2-3,TRBV5-6,ASSPPGGYTDTQY
TRBJ1-5,TRBV27,ASSVSGSPGSQH
TRBJ2-5,TRBV28,ASSEDKPLDRAQY
TRBJ2-3,TRBV9,ASRPSWLAVYTDTQY
TRBJ1-4,TRBV6-1,ASGADNEKLF